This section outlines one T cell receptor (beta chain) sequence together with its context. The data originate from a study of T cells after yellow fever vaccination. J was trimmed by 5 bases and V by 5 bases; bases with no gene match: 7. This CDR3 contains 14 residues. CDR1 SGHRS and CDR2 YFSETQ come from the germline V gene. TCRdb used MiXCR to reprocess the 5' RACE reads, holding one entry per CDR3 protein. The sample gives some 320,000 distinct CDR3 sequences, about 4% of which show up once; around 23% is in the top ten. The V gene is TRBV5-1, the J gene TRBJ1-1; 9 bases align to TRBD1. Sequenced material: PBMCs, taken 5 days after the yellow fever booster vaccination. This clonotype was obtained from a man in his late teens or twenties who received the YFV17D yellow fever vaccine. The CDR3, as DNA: TGCGCCAGCAGGCCGGGACAGGGAGATACTGAAGCTTTCTTT. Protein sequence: CASRPGQGDTEAFF.